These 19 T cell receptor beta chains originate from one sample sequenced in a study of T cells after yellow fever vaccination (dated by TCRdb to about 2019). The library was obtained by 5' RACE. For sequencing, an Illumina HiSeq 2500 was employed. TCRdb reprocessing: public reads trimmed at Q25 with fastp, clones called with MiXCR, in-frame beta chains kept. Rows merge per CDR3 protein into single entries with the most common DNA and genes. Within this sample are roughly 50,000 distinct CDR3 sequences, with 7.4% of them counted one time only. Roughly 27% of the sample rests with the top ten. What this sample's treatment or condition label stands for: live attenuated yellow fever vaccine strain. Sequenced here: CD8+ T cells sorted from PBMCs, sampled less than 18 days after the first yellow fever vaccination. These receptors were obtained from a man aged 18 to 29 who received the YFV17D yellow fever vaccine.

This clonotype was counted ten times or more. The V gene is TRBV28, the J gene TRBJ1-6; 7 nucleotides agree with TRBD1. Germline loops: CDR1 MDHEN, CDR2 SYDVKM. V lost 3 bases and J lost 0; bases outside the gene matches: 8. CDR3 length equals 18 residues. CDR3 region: CASSFRQGLSSYNSPLHF. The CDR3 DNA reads TGTGCCAGCAGTTTTCGACAGGGACTTAGCTCCTATAATTCACCCCTCCACTTT.

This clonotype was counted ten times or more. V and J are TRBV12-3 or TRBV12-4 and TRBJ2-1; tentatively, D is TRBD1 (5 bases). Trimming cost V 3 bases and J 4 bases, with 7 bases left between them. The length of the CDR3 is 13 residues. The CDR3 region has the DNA TGTGCCAGCAGTTTTGGGGCATACAATGAGCAGTTCTTC. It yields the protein CASSFGAYNEQFF.

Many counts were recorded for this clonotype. This chain's CDR3 is CSVYKTGPSSYNEQFF. DNA for the CDR3: TGCAGCGTCTATAAGACAGGGCCGAGCTCCTACAATGAGCAGTTCTTC. This chain links TRBV29-1 with TRBJ2-1; 7 nucleotides match TRBD1. The CDR3 consists of 16 residues. V lost 6 bases to trimming and J lost 0 bases; unmatched junction nucleotides: 11. CDR1 is SQVTM, CDR2 ANQGSEA, per germline.

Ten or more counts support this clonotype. CDR3 in amino acids: CASSPSLGQSWETQYF. CDR3 bases: TGCGCCAGCAGCCCTTCTCTGGGACAGAGTTGGGAGACCCAGTACTTC. The chain couples TRBV4-3 to TRBJ2-5, with 7 nucleotides matching TRBD1. The ends lost 4 bases at V and 5 bases at J; junction bases unmatched: 13. This CDR3 is 16 amino acids long. The germline gives CDR1 LGHNA, CDR2 YSLEER.

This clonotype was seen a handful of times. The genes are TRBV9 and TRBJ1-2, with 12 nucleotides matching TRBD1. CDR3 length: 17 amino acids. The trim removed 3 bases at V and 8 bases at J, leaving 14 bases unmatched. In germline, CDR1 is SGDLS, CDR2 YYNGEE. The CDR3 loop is CASSEAGTGGDLLGYTF. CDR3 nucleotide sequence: TGTGCCAGCAGCGAGGCCGGGACAGGGGGCGACCTTCTCGGCTACACCTTC.

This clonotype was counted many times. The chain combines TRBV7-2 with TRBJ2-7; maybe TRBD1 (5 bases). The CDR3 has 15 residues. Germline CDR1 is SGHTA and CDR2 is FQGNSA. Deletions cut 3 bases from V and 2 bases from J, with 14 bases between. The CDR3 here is CASSFWGSSPYEQYF. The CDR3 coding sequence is TGTGCCAGCAGCTTCTGGGGCAGCTCCCCCTACGAGCAGTACTTC.

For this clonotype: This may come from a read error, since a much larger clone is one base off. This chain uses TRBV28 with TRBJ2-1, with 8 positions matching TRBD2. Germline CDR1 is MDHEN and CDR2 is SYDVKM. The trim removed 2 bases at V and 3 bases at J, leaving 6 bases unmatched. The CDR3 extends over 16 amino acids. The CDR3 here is CASSLVRGGLYNEQFF. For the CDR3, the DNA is TGTGCCAGCAGTTTAGTCCGCGGGGGGCTCTACAATGAGCAGTTCTTC.

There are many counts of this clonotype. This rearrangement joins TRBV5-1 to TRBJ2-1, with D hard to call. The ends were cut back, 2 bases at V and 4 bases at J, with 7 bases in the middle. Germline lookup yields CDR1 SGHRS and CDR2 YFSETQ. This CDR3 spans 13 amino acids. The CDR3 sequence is CASSFTDYNEQFF. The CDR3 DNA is TGCGCCAGCAGCTTTACAGATTACAATGAGCAGTTCTTC.

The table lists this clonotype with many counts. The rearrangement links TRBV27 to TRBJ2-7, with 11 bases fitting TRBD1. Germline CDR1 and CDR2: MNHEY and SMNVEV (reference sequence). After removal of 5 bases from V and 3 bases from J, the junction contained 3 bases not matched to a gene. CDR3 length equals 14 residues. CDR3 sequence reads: CASSPGTGGYEQYV. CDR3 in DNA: TGTGCCAGCAGTCCTGGGACAGGGGGCTACGAGCAGTACGTC.

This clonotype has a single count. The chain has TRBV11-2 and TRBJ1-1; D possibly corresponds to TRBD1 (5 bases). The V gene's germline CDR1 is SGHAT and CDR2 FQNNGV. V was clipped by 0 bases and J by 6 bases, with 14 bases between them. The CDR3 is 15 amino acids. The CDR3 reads CASSLDGAVFAEAFF. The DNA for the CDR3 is TGTGCCAGCAGCTTAGATGGGGCCGTTTTTGCTGAAGCTTTCTTT. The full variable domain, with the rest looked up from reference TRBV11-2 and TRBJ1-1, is EAGVAQSPRYKIIEKRQSVAFWCNPISGHATLYWYQQILGQGPKLLIQFQNNGVVDDSQLPKDRFSAERLKGVDSTLKIQPAKLEDSAVYLCASSLDGAVFAEAFFGQGTRLTVV.

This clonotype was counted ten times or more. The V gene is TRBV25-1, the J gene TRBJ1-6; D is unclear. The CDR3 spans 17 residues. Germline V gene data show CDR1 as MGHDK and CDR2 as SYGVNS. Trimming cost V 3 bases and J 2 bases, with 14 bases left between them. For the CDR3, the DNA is TGTGCCAGCAGTGACCACGGCAGAGAAGCCTATAATTCACCCCTCCACTTT. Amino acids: CASSDHGREAYNSPLHF.

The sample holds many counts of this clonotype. Here the CDR3 reads CASSYSNAYNEQFF. The DNA of the CDR3 is TGTGCCAGCAGTTACTCGAATGCCTACAATGAGCAGTTCTTC. V gene TRBV6-5 combines with J gene TRBJ2-1; no clear D gene. This CDR3 region has 14 residues. V was cut by 0 bases and J by 2 bases, with 5 bases left in between. Per the germline V gene, CDR1 is MNHEY and CDR2 is SVGAGI.

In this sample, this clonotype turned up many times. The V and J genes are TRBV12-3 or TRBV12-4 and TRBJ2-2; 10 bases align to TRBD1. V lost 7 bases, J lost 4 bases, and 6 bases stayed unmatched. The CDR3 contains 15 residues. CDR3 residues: CASTPRTGGTGELFF. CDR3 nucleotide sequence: TGTGCCAGCACCCCCCGGACAGGGGGCACCGGGGAGCTGTTTTTT.

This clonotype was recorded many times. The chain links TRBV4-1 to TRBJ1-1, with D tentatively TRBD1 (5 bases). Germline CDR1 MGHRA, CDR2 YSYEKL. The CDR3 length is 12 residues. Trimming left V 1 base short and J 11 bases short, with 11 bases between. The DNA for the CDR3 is TGCGCCAGCAGCCAAGGGGGCGGCGAGGCTTTCTTT. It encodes CASSQGGGEAFF.

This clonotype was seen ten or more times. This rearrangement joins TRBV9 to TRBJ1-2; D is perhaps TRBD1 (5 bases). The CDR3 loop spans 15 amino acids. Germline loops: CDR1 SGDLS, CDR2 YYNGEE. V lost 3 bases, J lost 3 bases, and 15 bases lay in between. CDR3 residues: CASSALGGTHYGYTF. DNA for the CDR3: TGTGCCAGCAGCGCGCTTGGGGGGACGCACTATGGCTACACCTTC. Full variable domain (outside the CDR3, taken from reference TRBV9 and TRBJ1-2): DSGVTQTPKHLITATGQRVTLRCSPRSGDLSVYWYQQSLDQGLQFLIQYYNGEERAKGNILERFSAQQFPDLHSELNLSSLELGDSALYFCASSALGGTHYGYTFGSGTRLTVV.

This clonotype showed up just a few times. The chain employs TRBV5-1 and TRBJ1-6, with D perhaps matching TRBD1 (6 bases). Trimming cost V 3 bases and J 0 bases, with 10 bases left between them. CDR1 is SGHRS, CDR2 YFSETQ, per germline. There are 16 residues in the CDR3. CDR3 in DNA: TGCGCCAGCAGCTCATACAGGGACTCCTATAATTCACCCCTCCACTTT. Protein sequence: CASSSYRDSYNSPLHF.

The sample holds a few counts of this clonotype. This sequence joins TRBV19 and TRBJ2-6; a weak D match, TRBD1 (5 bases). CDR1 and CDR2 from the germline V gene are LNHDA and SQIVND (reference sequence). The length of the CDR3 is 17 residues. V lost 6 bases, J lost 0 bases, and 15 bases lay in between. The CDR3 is CASSPWAGFSGANVLTF. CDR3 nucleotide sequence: TGTGCCAGTAGCCCCTGGGCAGGGTTCTCTGGGGCCAACGTCCTGACTTTC.

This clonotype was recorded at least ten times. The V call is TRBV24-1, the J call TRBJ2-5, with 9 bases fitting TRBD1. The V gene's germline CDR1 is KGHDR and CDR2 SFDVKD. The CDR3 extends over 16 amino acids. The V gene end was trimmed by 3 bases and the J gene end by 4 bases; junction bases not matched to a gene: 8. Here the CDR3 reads CATSDPRDREGETQYF. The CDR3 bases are TGTGCCACCAGTGATCCCCGGGACAGGGAAGGAGAGACCCAGTACTTC.

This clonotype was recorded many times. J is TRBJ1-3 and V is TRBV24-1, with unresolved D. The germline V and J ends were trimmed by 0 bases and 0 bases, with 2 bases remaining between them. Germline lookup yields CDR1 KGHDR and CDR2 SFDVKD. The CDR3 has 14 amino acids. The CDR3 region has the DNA TGTGCCACCAGTGATTTGCGCTCTGGAAACACCATATATTTT. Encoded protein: CATSDLRSGNTIYF.